This TCR beta chain was sequenced in a study of blood T cells in healthy people across ages. A second PCR, run for about 7 to 11 cycles, used a sample-barcoded 5' primer plus a J-beta primer mix. TCRdb analysed the 5' RACE reads with MiXCR anew, one entry per CDR3 protein. The table has over 500,000 distinct CDR3 sequences, around 50% seen once; the top ten hold approximately 12%. The sample comprised blood. The TCR originated in a woman of 80 years or more in good health.

The CDR3 here is CASRPDRDNYGYTF. The CDR3 DNA reads TGTGCCAGCAGACCGGACAGGGATAACTATGGCTACACCTTC. V is TRBV7-8 and J is TRBJ1-2; 8 nucleotides match TRBD1. The CDR3 covers 14 residues. Losses at the gene ends were 6 bases for V and 1 base for J; bases not matched to a gene: 4. Germline CDR1 SGHVS, CDR2 FQNEAQ.